The 16 T cell receptor beta chains in this list originate from one sample, sequenced in a study of beta chain features in type 1 diabetes. Regarding the study as a whole: TCRB CDR3s were moderately but significantly shorter in Type 1 diabetes patients in all four CD4+ subsets.

Sequencing targeted expressed TCRB transcripts, as all isolated RNA had been reverse transcribed. Sequencing used immunoSEQ multiplex PCR; TCRdb keeps in-frame clones, though not all of them. Of 400,000 or so clones detected, 9.6% appear once; the ten largest clones hold less than 0.65%. For these receptors, no antigen is known. Sequenced input: central memory CD4+ T cells from blood. The receptors derive from a man aged 25 to 45 with type 1 diabetes.

This clone showed up just a few times. The V and J genes are TRBV27 and TRBJ2-5, with D uncertain. V dropped 0 bases and J dropped 0 bases, with 2 bases sitting between them. Germline assignment: CDR1 MNHEY and CDR2 SMNVEV (reference sequence). The CDR3 has 13 residues. The CDR3 DNA reads TGTGCCAGCAGTTTATCTTACCAAGAGACCCAGTACTTC. Residues: CASSLSYQETQYF.

The gene calls are TRBV7-9 and TRBJ1-2, with TRBD1 matching 10 bases. From germline, CDR1 is SEHNR and CDR2 FQNEAQ (reference sequence). The CDR3 totals 16 residues. Trimming removed 5 bases from V and 4 bases from J; junction bases left unmatched: 10. CDR3 nucleotides: TGTGCCAGCAGCCGTTCTGACAGGGGGCCGAGCTATGGCTACACCTTC. This gives the protein CASSRSDRGPSYGYTF.

This clone was seen more than once but under ten times. The chain joins TRBV27 to TRBJ2-1, with TRBD2 matching over 8 bases. The junction had 5 bases not matched to a gene; V was cut back by 0 bases and J by 7 bases. This CDR3 has 15 amino acids. Germline CDR1 and CDR2: MNHEY and SMNVEV (reference sequence). The CDR3 reads CASSLSRGLGNEQFF. In DNA, the CDR3 is TGTGCCAGCAGTTTATCGCGGGGACTAGGAAATGAGCAGTTCTTC.

This clone was recorded a few times. This sequence joins TRBV28 and TRBJ2-2; the D is unclear. The CDR3 contains 15 residues. Germline values: CDR1 MDHEN, CDR2 SYDVKM. V gave up 3 bases and J gave up 0 bases, with 8 bases separating them. The CDR3 sequence: CASSLAATNTGELFF. As DNA, the CDR3 is TGTGCCAGCAGTTTGGCAGCCACGAACACCGGGGAGCTGTTTTTT.

The CDR3 sequence is CASSLRAGRHYGYTF. In nucleotides, the CDR3 is TGTGCCAGCAGTTTACGGGCAGGGCGGCACTATGGCTACACCTTC. This rearrangement joins TRBV28 to TRBJ1-2; D is possibly TRBD1 (5 bases). Trimming shortened V by 2 bases and J by 3 bases, and 13 bases separated the two germline ends. The CDR3 totals 15 residues. Looked up from germline, CDR1 is MDHEN and CDR2 is SYDVKM.

The chain uses TRBV19 and TRBJ2-1; tentative D call: TRBD2 (6 bases). The CDR3 spans 16 residues. Germline V lookup: CDR1 LNHDA, CDR2 SQIVND (reference sequence). Trimming stripped 4 bases from V and 7 bases from J, with 20 bases between. The CDR3 nucleotides are TGTGCCAGTAGTACCGAGCGTTCGGGAGTTGTTAATGAGCAGTTCTTC. It is translated as CASSTERSGVVNEQFF.

This clone was observed a few times. The V gene is TRBV28, the J gene TRBJ2-5; the match to TRBD2 covers 11 bases. Looked up from germline, CDR1 is MDHEN and CDR2 is SYDVKM. The J segment lost 4 bases and the V segment lost 4 bases, leaving 11 bases of the junction unmatched. The CDR3 extends over 17 amino acids. The CDR3 loop reads CASSSTRLAGYSETQYF. The CDR3 DNA follows: TGTGCCAGCAGTTCCACCAGACTAGCGGGATATTCAGAGACCCAGTACTTC. The whole variable domain, filled in from reference TRBV28 and TRBJ2-5, reads DVKVTQSSRYLVKRTGEKVFLECVQDMDHENMFWYRQDPGLGLRLIYFSYDVKMKEKGDIPEGYSVSREKKERFSLILESASTNQTSMYLCASSSTRLAGYSETQYFGPGTRLLVL.

This chain uses TRBV19 with TRBJ2-7, with 10 bases identical to TRBD2. Germline V gene sequence: CDR1 LNHDA, CDR2 SQIVND (reference sequence). CDR3 size: 15 residues. Unmatched junction bases numbered 2, after V lost 1 base and J lost 2 bases. The CDR3 reads CASSIASGRAYEQYF. CDR3 nucleotides: TGTGCCAGTAGTATAGCAAGCGGGAGGGCCTACGAGCAGTACTTC.

This clone was seen more than once but under ten times. Its ends do not fully match the called genes, so a read error is possible. V and J are TRBV5-6 and TRBJ2-1, with 10 bases that match TRBD2. CDR3 length equals 12 residues. Germline assignment: CDR1 SGHDT and CDR2 YYEEEE. As DNA, the CDR3 is TGTGCCAGCAGCTCCTCACAGCGGGAGGGCCTCTTC. Translating it yields CASSSSQREGLF.

The genes are TRBV11-2 and TRBJ2-3, with a tentative D call TRBD2 (5 bases). V lost 1 base and J lost 2, with 13 bases in between. This CDR3 has 16 residues. Germline assignment: CDR1 SGHAT and CDR2 FQNNGV. Written as DNA, the CDR3 is TGTGCCAGCAGCTTAGGCCCTACCGGGAACACAGATACGCAGTATTTT. Encoded protein: CASSLGPTGNTDTQYF.

The rearrangement joins TRBV29-1 to TRBJ1-1, with D maybe TRBD1 (5 bases). V lost 8 bases to trimming and J lost 0 bases, with 13 bases between them. Germline assignment: CDR1 SQVTM and CDR2 ANQGSEA. This CDR3 region has 13 residues. The CDR3 reads CSFTGGMNTEAFF. As DNA, the CDR3 is TGCAGCTTCACGGGGGGAATGAACACTGAAGCTTTCTTT.

This clone was recorded many times. V and J are TRBV28 and TRBJ1-1, with a weak D call TRBD1 (5 bases). CDR3 size: 12 residues. Germline loops: CDR1 MDHEN, CDR2 SYDVKM. Trimming pared 4 bases from V and 8 bases from J, leaving 11 bases between. As DNA, the CDR3 is TGTGCCAGCAGTTCCACAGGATACGAAGCTTTCTTT. Its translation is CASSSTGYEAFF.

In this sample, this clone turned up a few times. The chain links TRBV2 to TRBJ1-2, with no clear D. The ends were cut back, 7 bases at V and 1 base at J, with 7 bases in the middle. The V gene's germline CDR1 is SNHLY and CDR2 FYNNEI. CDR3 length equals 12 residues. The CDR3 protein is CASKRDNYGYTF. The CDR3 coding sequence is TGTGCCAGCAAACGGGATAACTATGGCTACACCTTC.

The V gene is TRBV29-1, the J gene TRBJ2-1; 8 bases fit TRBD2. Trimming took 7 bases from V and 1 from J; bases not matched to a gene: 6. Germline lookup yields CDR1 SQVTM and CDR2 ANQGSEA. There are 14 residues in the CDR3. The CDR3 spells CSELGGESYNEQFF. The CDR3 DNA reads TGCAGCGAACTCGGGGGGGAATCCTACAATGAGCAGTTCTTC.

This clone has more than one count but fewer than ten. The J gene is TRBJ1-5, the V gene TRBV5-1; a possible D gene is TRBD1 (6 bases). Per germline, CDR1 SGHRS and CDR2 YFSETQ. Between the trimmed V and J ends, which lost 3 bases and 4 bases, there was a span of 20 bases. The CDR3 has 17 residues. CDR3 in amino acids: CASSSDPTGRDNQPQHF. CDR3 nucleotides: TGCGCCAGCAGCTCGGATCCCACAGGGAGGGATAATCAGCCCCAGCATTTT.

The V and J genes are TRBV7-2 and TRBJ1-2; D is perhaps TRBD1 (6 bases). CDR1 and CDR2 (germline): SGHTA, FQGNSA. V was cut by 1 base and J by 2 bases, with 11 bases left in between. The CDR3 is made up of 15 amino acids. CDR3 sequence (DNA): TGTGCCAGCAGCTTAGGCCCCGACAGGAACTATGGCTACACCTTC. It translates to CASSLGPDRNYGYTF.